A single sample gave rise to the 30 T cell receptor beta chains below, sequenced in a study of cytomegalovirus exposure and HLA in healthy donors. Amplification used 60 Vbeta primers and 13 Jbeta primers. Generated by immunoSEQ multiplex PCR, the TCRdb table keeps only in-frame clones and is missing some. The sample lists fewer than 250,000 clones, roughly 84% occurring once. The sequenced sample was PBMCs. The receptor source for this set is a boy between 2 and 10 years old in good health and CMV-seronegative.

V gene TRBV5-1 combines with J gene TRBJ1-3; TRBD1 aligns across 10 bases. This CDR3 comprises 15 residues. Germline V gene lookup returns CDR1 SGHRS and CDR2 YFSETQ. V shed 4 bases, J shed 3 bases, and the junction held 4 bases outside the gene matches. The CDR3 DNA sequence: TGCGCCAGCAGCATGACAGGGGGCTTTGGAAACACCATATATTTT. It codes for CASSMTGGFGNTIYF. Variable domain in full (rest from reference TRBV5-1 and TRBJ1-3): KAGVTQTPRYLIKTRGQQVTLSCSPISGHRSVSWYQQTPGQGLQFLFEYFSETQRNKGNFPGRFSGRQFSNSRSEMNVSTLELGDSALYLCASSMTGGFGNTIYFGEGSWLTVV.

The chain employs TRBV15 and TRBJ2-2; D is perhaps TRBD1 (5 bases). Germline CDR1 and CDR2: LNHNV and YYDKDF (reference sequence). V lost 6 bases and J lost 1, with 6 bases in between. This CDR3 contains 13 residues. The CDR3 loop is CATRDKNTGELFF. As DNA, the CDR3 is TGTGCCACCAGGGACAAGAACACCGGGGAGCTGTTTTTT.

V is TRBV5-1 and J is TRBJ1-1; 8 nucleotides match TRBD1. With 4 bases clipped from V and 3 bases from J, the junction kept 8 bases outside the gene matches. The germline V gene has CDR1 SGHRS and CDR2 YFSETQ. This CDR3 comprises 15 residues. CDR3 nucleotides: TGCGCCAGCAGCACGAAGACAGGGGACTACACTGAAGCTTTCTTT. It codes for CASSTKTGDYTEAFF. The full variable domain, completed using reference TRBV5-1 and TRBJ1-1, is KAGVTQTPRYLIKTRGQQVTLSCSPISGHRSVSWYQQTPGQGLQFLFEYFSETQRNKGNFPGRFSGRQFSNSRSEMNVSTLELGDSALYLCASSTKTGDYTEAFFGQGTRLTVV.

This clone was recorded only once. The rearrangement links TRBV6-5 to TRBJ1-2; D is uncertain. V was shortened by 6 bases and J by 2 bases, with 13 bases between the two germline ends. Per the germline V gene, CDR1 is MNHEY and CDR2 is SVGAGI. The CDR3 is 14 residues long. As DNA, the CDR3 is TGTGCCAGCAGCACGACCCCGGGGAACTATGGCTACACCTTC. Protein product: CASSTTPGNYGYTF.

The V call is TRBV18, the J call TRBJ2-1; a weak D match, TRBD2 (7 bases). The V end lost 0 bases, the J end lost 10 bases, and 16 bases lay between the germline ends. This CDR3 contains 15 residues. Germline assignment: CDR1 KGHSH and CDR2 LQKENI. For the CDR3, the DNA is TGTGCCAGCTCACCACCTAGCAGGGGAGGGGACGAGCAGTTCTTC. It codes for CASSPPSRGGDEQFF.

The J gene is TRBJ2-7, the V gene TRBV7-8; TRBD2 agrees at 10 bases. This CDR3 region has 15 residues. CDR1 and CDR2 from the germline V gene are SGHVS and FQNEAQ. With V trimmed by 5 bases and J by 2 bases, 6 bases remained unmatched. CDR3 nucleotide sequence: TGTGCCAGCAGCCCCCAACTAGCGGGGACCTACGAGCAGTACTTC. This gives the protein CASSPQLAGTYEQYF.

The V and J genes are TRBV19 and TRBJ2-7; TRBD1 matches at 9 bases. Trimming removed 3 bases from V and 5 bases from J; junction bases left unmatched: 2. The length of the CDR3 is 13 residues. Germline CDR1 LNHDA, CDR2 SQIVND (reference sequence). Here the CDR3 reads CASSIRDRDEQYF. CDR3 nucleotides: TGTGCCAGTAGTATCCGGGACAGGGACGAGCAGTACTTC.

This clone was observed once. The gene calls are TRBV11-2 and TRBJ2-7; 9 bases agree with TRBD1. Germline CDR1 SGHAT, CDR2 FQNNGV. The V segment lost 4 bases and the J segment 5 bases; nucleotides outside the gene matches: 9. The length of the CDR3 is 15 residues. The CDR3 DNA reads TGTGCCAGCAGCTCATCGGACAGGGGATGGAACGAGCAGTACTTC. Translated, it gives CASSSSDRGWNEQYF.

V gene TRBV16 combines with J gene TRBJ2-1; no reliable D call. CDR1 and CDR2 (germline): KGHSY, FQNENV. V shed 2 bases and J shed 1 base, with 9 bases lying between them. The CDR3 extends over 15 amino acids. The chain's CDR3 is CASSQALGSYNEQFF. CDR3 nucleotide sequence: TGTGCCAGCAGCCAAGCCCTAGGATCCTACAATGAGCAGTTCTTC. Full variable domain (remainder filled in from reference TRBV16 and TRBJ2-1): GEEVAQTPKHLVRGEGQKAKLYCAPIKGHSYVFWYQQVLKNEFKFLISFQNENVFDETGMPKERFSAKCLPNSPCSLEIQATKLEDSAVYFCASSQALGSYNEQFFGPGTRLTVL.

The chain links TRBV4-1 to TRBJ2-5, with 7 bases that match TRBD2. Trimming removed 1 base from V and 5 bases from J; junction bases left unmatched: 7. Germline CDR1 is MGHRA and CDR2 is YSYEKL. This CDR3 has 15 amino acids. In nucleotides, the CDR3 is TGCGCCAGCAGCCAAGGAGGCAGGGAGGGGGAGACCCAGTACTTC. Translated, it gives CASSQGGREGETQYF.

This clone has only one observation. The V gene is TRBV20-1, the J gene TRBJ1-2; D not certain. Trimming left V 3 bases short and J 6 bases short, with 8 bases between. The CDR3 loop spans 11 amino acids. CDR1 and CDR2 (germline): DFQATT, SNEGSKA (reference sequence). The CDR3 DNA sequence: TGCAGTGCTAGTTTGACAAATGGCTACACCTTC. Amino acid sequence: CSASLTNGYTF.

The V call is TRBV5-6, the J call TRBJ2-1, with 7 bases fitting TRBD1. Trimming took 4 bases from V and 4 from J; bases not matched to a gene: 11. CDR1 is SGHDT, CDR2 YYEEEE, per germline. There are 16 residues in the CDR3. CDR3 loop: CASSGPWDRIYNEQFF. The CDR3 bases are TGTGCCAGCAGCGGCCCTTGGGACAGAATTTACAATGAGCAGTTCTTC.

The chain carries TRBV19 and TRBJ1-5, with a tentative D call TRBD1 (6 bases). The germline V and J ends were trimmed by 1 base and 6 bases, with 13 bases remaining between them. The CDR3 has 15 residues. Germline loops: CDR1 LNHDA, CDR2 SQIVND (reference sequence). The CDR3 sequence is CASSIGRQGPQPQHF. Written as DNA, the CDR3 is TGTGCCAGTAGTATAGGGCGTCAGGGGCCTCAGCCCCAGCATTTT.

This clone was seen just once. The DNA for the CDR3 is TGTGCCAGCAGTCGGACTACCCCCGGGGCAGATACGCAGTATTTT. It is translated as CASSRTTPGADTQYF. The chain employs TRBV6-5 and TRBJ2-3, with D possibly TRBD2 on 6 matching bases. The CDR3 has 15 residues. Germline V gene sequence: CDR1 MNHEY, CDR2 SVGAGI. V lost 5 bases, J lost 4 bases, and 16 bases lay in between.

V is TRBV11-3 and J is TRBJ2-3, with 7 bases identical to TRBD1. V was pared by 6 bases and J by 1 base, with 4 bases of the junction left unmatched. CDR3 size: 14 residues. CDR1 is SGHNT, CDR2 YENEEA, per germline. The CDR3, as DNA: TGTGCCAGCAGTACAGGGGCCGGCACAGATACGCAGTATTTT. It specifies CASSTGAGTDTQYF.

CDR3 residues: CASSAGGPNNEQFF. The CDR3 bases are TGTGCCAGCAGCGCGGGCGGACCTAACAATGAGCAGTTCTTC. The chain employs TRBV7-6 and TRBJ2-1; a possible D gene is TRBD2 (5 bases). V was cut by 5 bases and J by 5 bases, with 13 bases left in between. CDR1 and CDR2 (germline): SGHVS, FNYEAQ. The CDR3 is 14 residues long.

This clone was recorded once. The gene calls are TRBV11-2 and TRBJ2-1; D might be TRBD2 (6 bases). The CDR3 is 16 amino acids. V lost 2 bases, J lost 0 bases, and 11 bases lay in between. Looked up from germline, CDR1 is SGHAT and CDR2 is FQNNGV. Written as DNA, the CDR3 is TGTGCCAGCAGCTTACTAGGAGGGAACTCCTACAATGAGCAGTTCTTC. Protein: CASSLLGGNSYNEQFF.

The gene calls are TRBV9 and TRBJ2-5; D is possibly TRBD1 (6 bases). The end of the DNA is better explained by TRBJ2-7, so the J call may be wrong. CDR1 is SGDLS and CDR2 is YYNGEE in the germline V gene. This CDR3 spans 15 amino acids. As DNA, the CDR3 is TGTGCCAGCAGTCGGACCGACTACAGGGACCACGAGCAGTACTTC. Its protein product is CASSRTDYRDHEQYF.

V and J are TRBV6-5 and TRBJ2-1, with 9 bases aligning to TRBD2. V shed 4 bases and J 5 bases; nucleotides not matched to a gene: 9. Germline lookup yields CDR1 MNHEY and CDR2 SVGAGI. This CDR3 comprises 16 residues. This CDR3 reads CASSSRLADYNNEQFF. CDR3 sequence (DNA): TGTGCCAGCAGTTCCCGACTAGCGGATTATAACAATGAGCAGTTCTTC.

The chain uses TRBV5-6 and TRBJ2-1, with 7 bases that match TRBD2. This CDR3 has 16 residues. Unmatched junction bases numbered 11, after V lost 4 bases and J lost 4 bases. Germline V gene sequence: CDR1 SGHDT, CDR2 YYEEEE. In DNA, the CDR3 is TGTGCCAGCAGCGTGATGAGCGGGGAGTTGTACAATGAGCAGTTCTTC. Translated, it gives CASSVMSGELYNEQFF.

CDR3 nucleotide sequence: TGTGCCAGTAGTATTACTTTCAACCCTACAGATACGCAGTATTTT. Its translation: CASSITFNPTDTQYF. The genes are TRBV19 and TRBJ2-3, with no clear D. Germline CDR1 reads LNHDA; CDR2 reads SQIVND (reference sequence). V lost 3 bases and J 3 bases, leaving 13 bases between the germline ends. The CDR3 extends over 15 amino acids.

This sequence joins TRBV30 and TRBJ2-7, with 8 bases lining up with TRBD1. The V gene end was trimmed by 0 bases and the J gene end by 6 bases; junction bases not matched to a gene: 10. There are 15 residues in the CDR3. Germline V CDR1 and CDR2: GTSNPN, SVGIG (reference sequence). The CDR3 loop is CAWSVRAGGYGEQYF. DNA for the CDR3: TGTGCCTGGAGTGTAAGGGCAGGGGGCTACGGCGAGCAGTACTTC.

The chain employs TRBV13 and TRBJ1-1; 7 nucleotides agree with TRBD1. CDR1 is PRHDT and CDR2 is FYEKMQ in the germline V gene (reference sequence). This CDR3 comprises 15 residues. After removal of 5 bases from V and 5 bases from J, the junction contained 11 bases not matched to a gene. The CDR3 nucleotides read TGTGCCAGCAGCCTTTCACAGGGGAGCGGTACTGAAGCTTTCTTT. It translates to CASSLSQGSGTEAFF. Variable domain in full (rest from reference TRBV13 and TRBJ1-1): AAGVIQSPRHLIKEKRETATLKCYPIPRHDTVYWYQQGPGQDPQFLISFYEKMQSDKGSIPDRFSAQQFSDYHSELNMSSLELGDSALYFCASSLSQGSGTEAFFGQGTRLTVV.

The CDR3 loop reads CAYSGGEGQYEQFF. The DNA of the CDR3 is TGTGCCTATTCAGGTGGGGAGGGCCAGTATGAGCAGTTCTTC. The chain has TRBV30 and TRBJ2-1, with 7 bases aligning to TRBD2. Trimming cost V 7 bases and J 8 bases; bases outside gene matches: 14. The germline CDR1 and CDR2 sequences are GTSNPN and SVGIG (reference sequence). The CDR3 is 14 residues long.

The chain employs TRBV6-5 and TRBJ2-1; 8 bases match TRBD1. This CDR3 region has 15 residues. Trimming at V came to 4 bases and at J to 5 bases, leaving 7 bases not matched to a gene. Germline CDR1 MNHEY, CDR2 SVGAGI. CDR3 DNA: TGTGCCAGCAGTTCCAGGACAGGGAGACACAATGAGCAGTTCTTC. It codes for CASSSRTGRHNEQFF.

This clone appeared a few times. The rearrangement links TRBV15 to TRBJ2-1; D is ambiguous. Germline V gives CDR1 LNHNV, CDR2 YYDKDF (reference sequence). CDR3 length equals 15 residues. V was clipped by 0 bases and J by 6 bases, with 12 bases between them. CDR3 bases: TGTGCCACCAGCAGAGATCTCCCAATTAGCAATGAGCAGTTCTTC. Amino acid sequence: CATSRDLPISNEQFF.

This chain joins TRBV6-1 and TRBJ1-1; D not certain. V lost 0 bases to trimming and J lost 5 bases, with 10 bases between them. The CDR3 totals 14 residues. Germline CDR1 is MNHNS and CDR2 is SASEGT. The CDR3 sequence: CASSEASTGTEAFF. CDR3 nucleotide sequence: TGTGCCAGCAGTGAAGCTTCCACGGGGACTGAAGCTTTCTTT.

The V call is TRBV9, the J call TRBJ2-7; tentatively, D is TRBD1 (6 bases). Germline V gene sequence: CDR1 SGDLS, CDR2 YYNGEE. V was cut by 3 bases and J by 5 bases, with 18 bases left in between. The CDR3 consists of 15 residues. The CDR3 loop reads CASSANKDSSNEQYF. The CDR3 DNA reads TGTGCCAGCAGCGCGAACAAGGACAGTTCCAACGAGCAGTACTTC.

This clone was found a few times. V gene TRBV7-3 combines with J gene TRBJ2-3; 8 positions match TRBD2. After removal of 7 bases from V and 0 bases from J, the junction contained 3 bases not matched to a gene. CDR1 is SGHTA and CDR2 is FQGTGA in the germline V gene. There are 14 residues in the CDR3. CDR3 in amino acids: CASKTSASTDTQYF. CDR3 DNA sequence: TGTGCCAGCAAGACTAGCGCTAGCACAGATACGCAGTATTTT.

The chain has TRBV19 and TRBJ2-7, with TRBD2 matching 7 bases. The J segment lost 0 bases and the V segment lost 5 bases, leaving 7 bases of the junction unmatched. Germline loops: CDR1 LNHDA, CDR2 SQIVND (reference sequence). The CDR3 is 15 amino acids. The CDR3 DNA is TGTGCCAGTAGTCCCGGAGGCGGGAGCTCCTACGAGCAGTACTTC. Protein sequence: CASSPGGGSSYEQYF.